This TCR beta chain originates from a study of Ad26.COV2.S vaccination and SARS-CoV-2 variants. Clones were read by immunoSEQ multiplex PCR, and TCRdb kept only the in-frame ones, dropping some. The sample includes 350,000 to 600,000 clones, 89% of them seen just once. Indicated treatment: 19 received Ad26.COV2.S at low or high dose, single or two shots; about 5 received placebo; per-sample allocation not given. The investigators took samples on day 63 after the first vaccine or placebo injection. The administered vaccine (an Ad26 vector) expressed Wuhan-strain SARS-CoV-2 spike. The germline CDR1 and CDR2 sequences are MNHNS and SASEGT. The V and J ends lost 0 bases and 8 bases respectively, with 13 bases between them. CDR3 length: 14 amino acids.

The sequenced sample was peripheral blood, obtained in a trial of Ad26.COV2.S vaccine versus placebo. This TCR came from a person between 18 and 59 years old who received the Ad26.COV2.S COVID-19 vaccine or a placebo. The J gene is TRBJ1-2, the V gene TRBV6-1, with TRBD1 as a possible D gene (6 bases). In DNA, the CDR3 is TGTGCCAGCAGTGAAGCGCAGGCAGGGGAAGGCTACACCTTC. Protein product: CASSEAQAGEGYTF.